The rows below give T cell receptor beta chains drawn from one sample of a study of cytotoxic CD8 clonotypes in ibrutinib-treated CLL. The assay was immunoSEQ multiplex PCR, and TCRdb's table has in-frame clones only and misses some. The sample holds under 35,000 clones, more than 60% seen once. The specimen comprised PBMCs, sampled after 24 months of ibrutinib treatment. Source of these receptors: a human donor with chronic lymphocytic leukemia. Both conserved end residues are part of each CDR3. Fields, in order: D gene, clone size, J gene, V gene, CDR3 DNA, CDR3 protein. The D gene is left open where the match is weak. Clone size is stated in some rows and not others, as once, few, many or a class when expanded.

NA | NA | TRBJ1-2 | TRBV7-9 | TGTGCCAGCAGCTTAGGGAGTGGCTACACCTTC | CASSLGSGYTF
NA | NA | TRBJ1-5 | TRBV30 | TGTGCCTGGAGCGAGGGAGGCAATCAGCCCCAGCATTTT | CAWSEGGNQPQHF
NA | NA | TRBJ1-1 | TRBV5-1 | TGCGCCAGCAGCTTAACAGGGAACACTGAAGCTTTCTTT | CASSLTGNTEAFF
NA | NA | TRBJ2-6 | TRBV7-9 | TGTGCCAGCAGCTCTGTTCCCTCTGGGGCCAACGTCCTGACTTTC | CASSSVPSGANVLTF
TRBD1 | NA | TRBJ1-6 | TRBV6-5 | TGTGCCAGCAGTCGGCGACAGGGGAGTTCACCCCTCCACTTT | CASSRRQGSSPLHF
TRBD1 | NA | TRBJ2-7 | TRBV9 | TGTGCCAGCAGCGTACACGGGACAGGGGACAACGAGCAGTACTTC | CASSVHGTGDNEQYF
TRBD1 | NA | TRBJ2-3 | TRBV6-1 | TGTGCCAGCAGTGAAGGGGACAGAAACACAGATACGCAGTATTTT | CASSEGDRNTDTQYF
NA | few | TRBJ1-5 | TRBV28 | TGTGCCAGCAGTTCCCTCGGAGGGCCCAGGCCCCAGCATTTT | CASSSLGGPRPQHF
NA | NA | TRBJ2-7 | TRBV29-1 | TGCAGCGTTGAGGGGGTCGGCAGGGCTACGGAGCAGTACTTC | CSVEGVGRATEQYF
NA | NA | TRBJ1-4 | TRBV2 | TGTGCCAGCAGCGAAAATGAAAAACTGTTTTTT | CASSENEKLFF
TRBD1 | NA | TRBJ1-2 | TRBV6-5 | TGTGCCAGCAGCGTACAGAGACAGGGCGGGGTTGGGTACACCTTC | CASSVQRQGGVGYTF
NA | NA | TRBJ1-2 | TRBV2 | TGTGCCAGCAGAATGGGGGGACACAACTATGGCTACACCTTC | CASRMGGHNYGYTF
TRBD1 | few | TRBJ1-2 | TRBV19 | TGTGCCAGTAGTTTCGGGACAGCCTTAGGCTACACCTTC | CASSFGTALGYTF
NA | NA | TRBJ1-1 | TRBV5-1 | TGCGCCAGCAGCCCGGACATAGTGAACACTGAAGCTTTCTTT | CASSPDIVNTEAFF
NA | NA | TRBJ1-1 | TRBV5-6 | TGTGCCAGCAGTTTTACAATGAACACTGAAGCTTTCTTT | CASSFTMNTEAFF
NA | few | TRBJ1-1 | TRBV9 | TGTGCCAGCAGCGGGGCAAGGGGCCCGAACACTGAAGCTTTCTTT | CASSGARGPNTEAFF
NA | NA | TRBJ1-2 | TRBV30 | TGTGCCTGGGCCAAGGGACGGGCCTATGGCTACACCTTC | CAWAKGRAYGYTF
NA | large | TRBJ1-2 | TRBV2 | TGTGCCAGCAGCACAGCGGGCGGTGGGAATGGCTACACCTTC | CASSTAGGGNGYTF
TRBD1 | NA | TRBJ2-1 | TRBV11-2 | TGTGCCAGCAGCCTGGGACAGCCAGGGGGGCAGTTCTTC | CASSLGQPGGQFF
NA | few | TRBJ1-1 | TRBV30 | TGTGCCTCCTCGTTCCTTCGGAACACTGAAGCTTTCTTT | CASSFLRNTEAFF
NA | few | TRBJ2-7 | TRBV11-3 | TGTGCCAGCAGCTTCGGGAGGCAGGGGTTGGGCGAGCAGTACTTC | CASSFGRQGLGEQYF
NA | NA | TRBJ2-5 | TRBV29-1 | TGCAGCGCCGGCCACGCCCAAGAGACCCAGTACTTC | CSAGHAQETQYF
NA | NA | TRBJ1-1 | TRBV19 | TGTGCCAGTAGTAATGGGGACACTGAAGCTTTCTTT | CASSNGDTEAFF
NA | NA | TRBJ1-2 | TRBV5-1 | TGCGCCAGCACCCGAGGGGGGAGCTATGGCTACACCTTC | CASTRGGSYGYTF
TRBD1 | NA | TRBJ1-2 | TRBV2 | TGTGCCAGCAGGAGACAGGGGGCTAACTATGGCTACACCTTC | CASRRQGANYGYTF
NA | NA | TRBJ1-5 | TRBV5-1 | TGCGCCAGCAGCTTGGGCGGGAACAATCAGCCCCAGCATTTT | CASSLGGNNQPQHF
NA | few | TRBJ2-7 | TRBV20-1 | TGCAGTGGACCCTACGAGCAGTACTTC | CSGPYEQYF
TRBD1 | NA | TRBJ2-1 | TRBV6-5 | TGTGCCAGTCACAGGGGCGGTAGGTCCTACAATGAGCAGTTCTTC | CASHRGGRSYNEQFF
NA | NA | TRBJ2-2 | TRBV9 | TGTGCCAGCAGCGTGTTGTCGCCGGCGAACACCGGGGAGCTGTTTTTT | CASSVLSPANTGELFF
NA | once | TRBJ2-5 | TRBV19 | TGTGCCAGTAGTATAGGGGGGGTACAAGAGACCCAGTACTTC | CASSIGGVQETQYF
TRBD2 | NA | TRBJ2-1 | TRBV11-3 | TGTGCCAGCAGCCCGCGGGGGGCAAGGCACAATGAGCAGTTCTTC | CASSPRGARHNEQFF
NA | NA | TRBJ2-4 | TRBV6-5 | TGTGCCACCCGGGGAGGTAATGGGGACATTCAGTACTTC | CATRGGNGDIQYF
TRBD1 | NA | TRBJ2-5 | TRBV4-2 | TGTGCCAGCAGCCAAGAGAGGACAGGGGGCAAAAAGACCCAGTACTTC | CASSQERTGGKKTQYF
NA | NA | TRBJ2-3 | TRBV12-5 | TGTGCTAGTGGTTTGGGCACTAGCACAGATACGCAGTATTTT | CASGLGTSTDTQYF
NA | NA | TRBJ1-4 | TRBV6-5 | TGTGCCAGTGGGACCTCCGAGGTTGAAAAACTGTTTTTT | CASGTSEVEKLFF
NA | NA | TRBJ2-3 | TRBV4-1 | TGCGCCAGCAGCCACTTCGCGGGTAGCACAGATACGCAGTATTTT | CASSHFAGSTDTQYF
NA | few | TRBJ2-7 | TRBV19 | TGTGCCAGTAGTACCGCGTGGCAGGGCTACGAGCAGTACTTC | CASSTAWQGYEQYF
NA | once | TRBJ2-7 | TRBV11-2 | TGTGCCAGCAGCTTAGAACCAGGCTACGAGCAGTACTTC | CASSLEPGYEQYF
NA | NA | TRBJ1-2 | TRBV30 | TGTGCCTGGAGTCTCAGTGGCGGCTATGGCTACACCTTC | CAWSLSGGYGYTF
TRBD2 | NA | TRBJ2-1 | TRBV4-2 | TGTGCCAGCAGCCAAGGCGTCTGGCGGGGGGGCTGGAATGAGCAGTTCTTC | CASSQGVWRGGWNEQFF
TRBD1 | NA | TRBJ1-4 | TRBV30 | TGTGCCTGGAGTCCGGGACAGGCAAATGAAAAACTGTTTTTT | CAWSPGQANEKLFF
NA | NA | TRBJ1-5 | TRBV6-1 | TGTGCCAGCAGTGACGAAGGGAGCAATCAGCCCCAGCATTTT | CASSDEGSNQPQHF